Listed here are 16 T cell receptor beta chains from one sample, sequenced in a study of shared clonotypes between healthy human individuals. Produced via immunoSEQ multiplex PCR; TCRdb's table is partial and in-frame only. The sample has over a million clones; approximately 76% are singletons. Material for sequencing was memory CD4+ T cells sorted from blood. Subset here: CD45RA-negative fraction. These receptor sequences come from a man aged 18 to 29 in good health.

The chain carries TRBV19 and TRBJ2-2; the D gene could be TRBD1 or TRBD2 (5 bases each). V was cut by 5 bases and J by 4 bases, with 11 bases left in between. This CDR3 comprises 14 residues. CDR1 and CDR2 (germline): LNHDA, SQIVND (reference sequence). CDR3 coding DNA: TGTGCCAGTAGTTCGAACGGGGCCACCGGGGAGCTGTTTTTT. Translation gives CASSSNGATGELFF.

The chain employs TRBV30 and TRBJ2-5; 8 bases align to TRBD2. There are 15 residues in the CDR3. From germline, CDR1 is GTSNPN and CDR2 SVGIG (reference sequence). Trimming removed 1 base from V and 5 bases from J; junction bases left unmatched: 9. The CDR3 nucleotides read TGTGCCTGGAGTGCGGGGCCCGGCGGGGGGGAGACCCAGTACTTC. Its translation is CAWSAGPGGGETQYF.

CDR3: CASSVAAGGSSGNTIYF. CDR3 nucleotide sequence: TGTGCCAGCAGCGTAGCTGCAGGGGGTAGCTCTGGAAACACCATATATTTT. The chain has TRBV9 and TRBJ1-3; 7 positions match TRBD1. The CDR3 has 17 residues. Germline V gene lookup returns CDR1 SGDLS and CDR2 YYNGEE. The trim removed 0 bases at V and 0 bases at J, leaving 6 bases unmatched. Full variable domain (missing parts from reference TRBV9 and TRBJ1-3): DSGVTQTPKHLITATGQRVTLRCSPRSGDLSVYWYQQSLDQGLQFLIQYYNGEERAKGNILERFSAQQFPDLHSELNLSSLELGDSALYFCASSVAAGGSSGNTIYFGEGSWLTVV.

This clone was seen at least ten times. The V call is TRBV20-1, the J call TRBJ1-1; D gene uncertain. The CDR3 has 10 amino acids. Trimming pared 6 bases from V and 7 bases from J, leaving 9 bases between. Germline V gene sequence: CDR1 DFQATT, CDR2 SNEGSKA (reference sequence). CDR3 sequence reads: CSAYAHEAFF. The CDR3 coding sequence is TGCAGTGCATACGCGCATGAAGCTTTCTTT.

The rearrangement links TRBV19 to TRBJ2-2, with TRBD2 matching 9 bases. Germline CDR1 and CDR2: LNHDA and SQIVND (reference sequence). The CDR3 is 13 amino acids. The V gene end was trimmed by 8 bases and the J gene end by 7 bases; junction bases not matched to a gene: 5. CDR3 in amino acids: CASRGGAGGELFF. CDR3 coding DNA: TGTGCCAGTCGCGGGGGGGCTGGCGGGGAGCTGTTTTTT.

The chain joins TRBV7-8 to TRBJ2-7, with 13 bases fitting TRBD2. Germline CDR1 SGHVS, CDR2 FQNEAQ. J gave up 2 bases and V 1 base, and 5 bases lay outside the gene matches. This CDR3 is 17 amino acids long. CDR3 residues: CASSLGTLAGGAYEQYF. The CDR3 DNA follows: TGTGCCAGCAGCTTAGGGACACTAGCGGGAGGGGCCTACGAGCAGTACTTC.

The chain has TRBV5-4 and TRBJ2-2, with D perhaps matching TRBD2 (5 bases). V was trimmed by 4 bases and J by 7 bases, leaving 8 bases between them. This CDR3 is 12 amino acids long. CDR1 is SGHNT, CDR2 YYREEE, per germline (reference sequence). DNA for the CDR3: TGTGCCAGCAGCAAAGAGGGCGGGGAGCTGTTTTTT. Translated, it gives CASSKEGGELFF.

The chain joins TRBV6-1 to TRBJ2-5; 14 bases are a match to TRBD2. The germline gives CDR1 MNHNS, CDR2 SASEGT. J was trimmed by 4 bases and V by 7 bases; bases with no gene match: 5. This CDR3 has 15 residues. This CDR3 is CASTGTSGRRETQYF. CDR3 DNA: TGTGCCAGCACCGGGACTAGCGGGAGAAGAGAGACCCAGTACTTC.

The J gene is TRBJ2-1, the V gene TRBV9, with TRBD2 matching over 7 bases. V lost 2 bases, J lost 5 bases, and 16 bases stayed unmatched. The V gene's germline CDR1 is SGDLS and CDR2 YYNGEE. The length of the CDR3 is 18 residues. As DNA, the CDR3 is TGTGCCAGCAGCGTCACCTCTAGCGGTTCCTCGGGGAACAATGAGCAGTTCTTC. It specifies CASSVTSSGSSGNNEQFF.

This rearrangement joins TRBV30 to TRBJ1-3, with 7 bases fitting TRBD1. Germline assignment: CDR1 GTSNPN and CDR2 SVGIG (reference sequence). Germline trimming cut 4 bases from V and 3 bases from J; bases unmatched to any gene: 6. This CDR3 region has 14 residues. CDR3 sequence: CAWTTGRFGNTIYF. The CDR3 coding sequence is TGTGCCTGGACGACAGGGCGGTTTGGAAACACCATATATTTT.

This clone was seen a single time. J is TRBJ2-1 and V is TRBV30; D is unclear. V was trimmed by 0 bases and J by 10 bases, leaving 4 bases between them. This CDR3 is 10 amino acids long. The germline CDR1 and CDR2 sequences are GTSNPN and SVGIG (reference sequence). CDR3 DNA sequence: TGTGCCTGGAGTGTAACCGAGCAGTTCTTC. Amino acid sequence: CAWSVTEQFF. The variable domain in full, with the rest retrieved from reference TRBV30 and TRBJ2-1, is SQTIHQWPATLVQPVGSPLSLECTVEGTSNPNLYWYRQAAGRGLQLLFYSVGIGQISSEVPQNLSASRPQDRQFILSSKKLLLSDSGFYLCAWSVTEQFFGPGTRLTVL.

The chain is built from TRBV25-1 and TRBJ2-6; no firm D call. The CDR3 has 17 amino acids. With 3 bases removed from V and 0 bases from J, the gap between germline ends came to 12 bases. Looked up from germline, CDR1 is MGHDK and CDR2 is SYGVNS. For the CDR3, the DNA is TGTGCCAGCAGTGACTCTCTTCCGGGCTCTGGGGCCAACGTCCTGACTTTC. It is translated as CASSDSLPGSGANVLTF.

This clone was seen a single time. The CDR3 DNA reads TGTGCCAGCAGCTTGTCACACGGAAACACCATATATTTT. Protein sequence: CASSLSHGNTIYF. The rearrangement links TRBV5-6 to TRBJ1-3; D is undetermined. The length of the CDR3 is 13 residues. Germline values: CDR1 SGHDT, CDR2 YYEEEE. Between the trimmed V and J ends, which lost 1 base and 4 bases, there was a span of 6 bases. Together with reference TRBV5-6 and TRBJ1-3, the CDR3 gives the full variable domain: DAGVTQSPTHLIKTRGQQVTLRCSPKSGHDTVSWYQQALGQGPQFIFQYYEEEERQRGNFPDRFSGHQFPNYSSELNVNALLLGDSALYLCASSLSHGNTIYFGEGSWLTVV.

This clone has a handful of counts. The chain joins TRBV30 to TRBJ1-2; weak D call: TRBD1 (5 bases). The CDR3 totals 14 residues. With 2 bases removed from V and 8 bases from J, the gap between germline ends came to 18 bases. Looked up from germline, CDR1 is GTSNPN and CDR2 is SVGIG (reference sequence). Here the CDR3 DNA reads TGTGCCTGGAGTTCGGGCAGGGCCAAGCGGGGCTACACCTTC. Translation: CAWSSGRAKRGYTF. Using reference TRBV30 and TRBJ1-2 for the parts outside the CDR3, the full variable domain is SQTIHQWPATLVQPVGSPLSLECTVEGTSNPNLYWYRQAAGRGLQLLFYSVGIGQISSEVPQNLSASRPQDRQFILSSKKLLLSDSGFYLCAWSSGRAKRGYTFGSGTRLTVV.

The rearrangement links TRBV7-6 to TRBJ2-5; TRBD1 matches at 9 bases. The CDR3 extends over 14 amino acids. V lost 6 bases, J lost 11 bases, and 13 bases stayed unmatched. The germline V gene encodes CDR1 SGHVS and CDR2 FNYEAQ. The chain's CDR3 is CASRSGTGTGEQYF. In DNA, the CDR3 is TGTGCCAGCAGGTCCGGGACAGGGACTGGTGAGCAGTACTTC.

The DNA of the CDR3 is TGTGCCAGCAGCTTAGGCGGGGGGAGCGGGGCAGATACGCAGTATTTT. Translated, it gives CASSLGGGSGADTQYF. This rearrangement joins TRBV7-6 to TRBJ2-3; TRBD2 agrees at 8 bases. CDR3 size: 16 residues. Germline loops: CDR1 SGHVS, CDR2 FNYEAQ. Trimming removed 1 base from V and 4 bases from J; junction bases left unmatched: 7. Supplemented by reference TRBV7-6 and TRBJ2-3, the full variable domain reads GAGVSQSPRYKVTKRGQDVALRCDPISGHVSLYWYRQALGQGPEFLTYFNYEAQQDKSGLPNDRFSAERPEGSISTLTIQRTEQRDSAMYRCASSLGGGSGADTQYFGPGTRLTVL.